This T cell receptor (beta chain) is from a study of blood T cell repertoires in COVID-19. As for the study in general: From the United States, Italy and Spain came samples of acute and convalescent COVID-19. Sample material is recorded as cDNA or gDNA derived from T cells, B-cell-depleted T cells, or PBMCs.

CDR1 is MDHEN and CDR2 is SYDVKM in the germline V gene. This CDR3 has 15 residues. J was trimmed by 5 bases and V by 5 bases; bases with no gene match: 6. About this clone: Distinct nucleotide sequences in the sample also encode this CDR3.

Source study methods: Nucleated cell number was recorded as an estimate derived from reference gene primer amplification. The table came from immunoSEQ multiplex PCR; TCRdb's copy has only in-frame clones and leaves some out. V, J and clone size are taken as reported in that table, and D and trimming were inferred from the DNA itself. The sample lists over 200,000 clones, just over 90% occurring once. The sequenced sample consisted of peripheral blood. The chain recombines TRBV28 with TRBJ2-5, with 12 positions matching TRBD1. The clonotype was recovered from a man between 25 and 39 years old with acute or convalescent COVID-19. CDR3 protein: CASSLTGTGGETQYF. CDR3 sequence (DNA): TGTGCCAGCAGTCTCACCGGGACAGGGGGCGAGACCCAGTACTTC.